This T cell receptor beta chain came from a study of CD8 T cells in ankylosing spondylitis. TCRdb fed the 5' RACE reads into MiXCR, producing one record per CDR3 protein. The sample has 350,000 to 450,000 distinct CDR3 sequences, 20% to 25% seen once. Germline loops: CDR1 LNHNV, CDR2 YYDKDF (reference sequence). The CDR3 extends over 16 amino acids. Trimming pared 5 bases from V and 3 bases from J, leaving 18 bases between. Sequencing input: blood, either unsorted or a sorted T cell fraction (not recorded which). The chain couples TRBV15 to TRBJ2-3; D unresolved. This sequence was found in a male donor with ankylosing spondylitis or in good health (not recorded which). The CDR3 is CATSSTDWPGTDTQYF. DNA for the CDR3: TGTGCCACCAGCTCAACCGACTGGCCTGGGACAGATACGCAGTATTTT.